This T cell receptor beta chain was found in a study of OX40 agonist ivuxolimab in advanced cancers. For context, the study as a whole: Ivuxolimab was a fully human IgG2 agonistic monoclonal antibody targeting the costimulatory receptor OX40 (CD134). Intravenous ivuxolimab was administered to patients every 2 weeks at six dose levels: 0.01, 0.1, 0.3, 1.5, 3 and 10 mg/kg. Of the approximately 54 dose-escalation patients, hepatocellular carcinoma was present in roughly 19, melanoma in roughly 15, renal cell carcinoma in 9 and head and neck cancer in 9. The dose-escalation cohort was over 70% male with a mean age of approximately 60 years, ranging from roughly 23 to 79. Patients were allowed to have had prior anti-PD-1, anti-PD-L1 or anti-CTLA-4 therapy, and approximately 40% of the dose-escalation patients had been treated with checkpoint inhibitors. Partial responses were achieved by three dose-escalation patients, of whom one had hepatocellular carcinoma and two had cutaneous melanoma. The purpose of peripheral TCRbeta sequencing was to test whether ivuxolimab changed TCR sequence diversity and led to clonal T-cell expansion. The paper describes the monotherapy dose-escalation part (N = 52 patients) of the phase I trial of ivuxolimab. Overall study results and their limits: The antigen specificity of the clonally expanded peripheral T cells was not determined. At doses of 0.1 to 3.0 mg/kg, clonal expansion of both CD4+ and CD8+ T cells in blood was seen between baseline and week 6. In the 0.1-3.0 mg/kg groups, partial responders were among the patients with the lowest normalized peripheral clonal expansion, particularly in CD8+ T cells. After ivuxolimab, CD8+ T cells had more expanded clones than CD4+ T cells on average. Low levels of normalized T-cell clonal expansion were also seen in some patients who did not respond.

V gives up 6 bases and J gives up 4 bases, and the segment between their germline ends measures 14 bases. CDR1 is given as MDHEN and CDR2 as SYDVKM, both from the germline V gene. The CDR3, cysteine through phenylalanine, is 14 amino acids long. The only DNA kept is the CDR3, 42 bases in frame from the first base. Genomic DNA was extracted from sorted cells for sequencing of the TCRbeta CDR3 region. The immunoSEQ Assay was used for sequencing of TCRbeta CDR3 regions. As stored in TCRdb, this immuneACCESS dataset retains in-frame rearrangements with V and J assigned. A fraction of the clones does not appear; measured against another copy, unresolved V genes explain less than half of the discrepancy, and the remainder lacks a known reason. This sample is represented by approximately 65,000 clones; around nine tenths of them were singletons. The ten largest clones represent roughly 0.77% of the sample.

About this clone itself: Its specific antigen is unknown. No quality values exist for individual bases; no much larger clone is one base distant.

Patients with autoimmune disease history or receiving systemic immunosuppression were excluded from the trial. Peripheral blood for TCR sequencing was collected from all dose cohorts at baseline, on cycle 4 day 1, and on cycle 7 day 1. Samples were obtained from an open-label, multicenter, first-in-human phase I dose-escalation trial of ivuxolimab. Adults with locally advanced or metastatic melanoma, renal cell, hepatocellular, or head and neck squamous cell carcinoma were enrolled in the trial. CD4+ and CD8+ T cells were sorted separately from peripheral blood before TCR sequencing. Sample: CD4+ or CD8+ T cells sorted from blood, taken in a trial of the OX40 agonist ivuxolimab. The rearrangement combines TRBV28 with TRBJ2-3, and TRBD1 may be the D gene, going by 6 matching bases. This TCR was recovered from an adult with an advanced solid tumor such as melanoma, head and neck, liver or kidney cancer. CDR3 sequence: CASSLIQGADTQYF. DNA sequence: TGTGCCAGCAGCCTCATACAGGGAGCAGATACGCAGTATTTT.